Given below is one T cell receptor beta chain in context. Its specific antigen is unknown. Base-call qualities are not available, and no considerably larger clone is one nucleotide away. The CDR3 has 12 amino acids, counting the end cysteine and phenylalanine. The DNA shown is the 36-base CDR3, in frame from base 1. Trimming at the junction amounts to 0 bases on V and 3 bases on J, and the germline ends lie 2 bases apart. CDR1 and CDR2 were assigned from the germline V gene (reference sequence) as WNHNN and SYGVQD. Receptors were amplified or captured by the immunoSEQ multiplex PCR assay. Sourced from immuneACCESS, this table was stored by TCRdb with only in-frame sequences that have V and J called. A share of the clones is absent; for the studies checked, an unresolved V gene accounts for under half, and the remainder has no known explanation. The sample has fewer than 300,000 clones on record, almost 85% of them singletons. About an eighth of the sample belongs to the ten largest clones.

These data are taken from a study of control samples from healthy donors and cancer patients (dated by TCRdb to 2018 to 2021). The sequenced material came from PBMCs. This TCR came from a woman aged 55-69 years with lung cancer. The rearranged chain carries TRBV10-1 and TRBJ1-1, with the D gene too uncertain to name. The encoded CDR3 is CASSESDTEAFF. The nucleotide sequence reads as follows: TGCGCCAGCAGTGAGTCGGACACTGAAGCTTTCTTT.